A single sample is the source of the 9 T cell receptor beta chains below, sequenced in a study of blood T cell repertoires in COVID-19. Repertoires were generated with immunoSEQ multiplex PCR, while TCRdb's copy carries only in-frame clones and drops some. Of around 150,000 clones in the sample, roughly 82% were seen once. Sequencing was performed on peripheral blood. The source of these receptors is a woman aged 50 to 60 in a cohort sampled during active or convalescent COVID-19.

The V and J genes are TRBV12-3 or TRBV12-4 and TRBJ1-1, with D unclear. The V gene lost 6 bases and the J gene lost 3 bases, with 8 bases spanning the gap. This CDR3 is 12 amino acids long. The CDR3 here is CASSREDTEAFF. The CDR3, as DNA: TGTGCCAGCAGCCGGGAGGACACTGAAGCTTTCTTT.

Remarks on this clone: One end of the junction is discordant with germline, which a read error may explain. This sequence joins TRBV20-1 and TRBJ1-2; TRBD1 matches 9 bases. CDR3 length: 11 residues. CDR1 is DFQATT and CDR2 is SNEGSKA in the germline V gene (reference sequence). The CDR3, as DNA: TGCAGTGCTCGAGACAGGGGGGGCTACACCTTC. Translating gives CSARDRGGYTF.

The gene calls are TRBV18 and TRBJ1-2, with D tentatively TRBD1 (6 bases). The V end lost 4 bases, the J end lost 5 bases, and 11 bases lay between the germline ends. CDR1 and CDR2 from the germline V gene are KGHSH and LQKENI. CDR3 size: 13 residues. The CDR3 is CASSLGQQYGYTF. For the CDR3, the DNA is TGTGCCAGCTCACTCGGACAGCAATATGGCTACACCTTC.

The gene calls are TRBV11-2 and TRBJ2-3; 10 positions agree with TRBD2. CDR3 length equals 15 residues. Germline CDR1 reads SGHAT; CDR2 reads FQNNGV. The ends lost 7 bases at V and 5 bases at J; junction bases unmatched: 9. The DNA of the CDR3 is TGTGCCAGCAACTCAGCGGGGGGGCCGGGAGATACGCAGTATTTT. Protein: CASNSAGGPGDTQYF.

This clone was seen a single time. The identical CDR3 is also encoded by other nucleotide sequences in the sample. The chain is built from TRBV5-1 and TRBJ1-5; the match to TRBD1 covers 9 bases. Looked up from germline, CDR1 is SGHRS and CDR2 is YFSETQ. The J segment lost 5 bases and the V segment lost 0 bases, leaving 0 bases of the junction unmatched. The CDR3 runs 14 residues. The CDR3 DNA reads TGCGCCAGCAGCTTGGGACAGGGGGATCAGCCCCAGCATTTT. This translates into CASSLGQGDQPQHF.

The J gene is TRBJ2-7, the V gene TRBV11-2, with 11 bases that match TRBD1. Germline CDR1 is SGHAT and CDR2 is FQNNGV. With V trimmed by 5 bases and J by 1 base, 4 bases remained unmatched. The CDR3 spans 15 residues. The CDR3 DNA reads TGTGCCAGCAGCCGCGGGACAGGGGGATCCTACGAGCAGTACTTC. This translates into CASSRGTGGSYEQYF. The complete variable domain, with remaining parts taken from reference TRBV11-2 and TRBJ2-7, reads EAGVAQSPRYKIIEKRQSVAFWCNPISGHATLYWYQQILGQGPKLLIQFQNNGVVDDSQLPKDRFSAERLKGVDSTLKIQPAKLEDSAVYLCASSRGTGGSYEQYFGPGTRLTVT.

This chain connects TRBV29-1 to TRBJ1-4, with TRBD1 as a possible D gene (6 bases). The CDR3 runs 17 residues. The V and J ends lost 0 bases and 7 bases respectively, with 21 bases between them. CDR1 and CDR2 from the germline V gene are SQVTM and ANQGSEA. The CDR3 sequence: CSVEDPASGGASEKLFF. CDR3 sequence (DNA): TGCAGCGTTGAAGATCCCGCCAGCGGGGGGGCCAGTGAAAAACTGTTTTTT.

As to this clone: The sample holds other DNA sequences that translate to the same CDR3. V and J are TRBV7-8 and TRBJ1-4; D uncertain. The germline CDR1 and CDR2 sequences are SGHVS and FQNEAQ. The CDR3 is 12 amino acids. V was clipped by 1 base and J by 8 bases, with 5 bases between them. The CDR3 DNA reads as TGTGCCAGCAGCTTAGGCGGGGAAAAACTGTTTTTT. It yields the protein CASSLGGEKLFF. Based on the CDR3 plus reference TRBV7-8 and TRBJ1-4, the full variable domain is GAGVSQSPRYKVAKRGQDVALRCDPISGHVSLFWYQQALGQGPEFLTYFQNEAQLDKSGLPSDRFFAERPEGSVSTLKIQRTQQEDSAVYLCASSLGGEKLFFGSGTQLSVL.

The chain combines TRBV2 with TRBJ2-4, with TRBD2 matching 7 bases. CDR1 and CDR2 from the germline V gene are SNHLY and FYNNEI. Losses at the gene ends were 4 bases for V and 9 bases for J; bases not matched to a gene: 6. The CDR3 is 13 amino acids. The CDR3 DNA is TGTGCCAGCAGTGGACTAGCCGCCGGCATTCAGTACTTC. Protein sequence: CASSGLAAGIQYF.